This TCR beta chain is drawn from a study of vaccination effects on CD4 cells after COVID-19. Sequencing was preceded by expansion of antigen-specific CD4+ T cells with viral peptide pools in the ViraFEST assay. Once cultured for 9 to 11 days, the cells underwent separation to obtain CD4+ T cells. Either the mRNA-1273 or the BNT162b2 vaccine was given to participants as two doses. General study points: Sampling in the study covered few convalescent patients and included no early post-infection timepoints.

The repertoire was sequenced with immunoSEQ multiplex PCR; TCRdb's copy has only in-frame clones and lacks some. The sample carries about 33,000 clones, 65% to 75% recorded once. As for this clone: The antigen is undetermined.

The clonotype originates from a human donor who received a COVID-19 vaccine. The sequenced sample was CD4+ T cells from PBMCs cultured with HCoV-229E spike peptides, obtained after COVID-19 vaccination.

For the CDR3, the DNA is TGTGCCAGTAGTATATCTAGCGGGAGGGTACCCGGGGAGCTGTTTTTT. This codes for CASSISSGRVPGELFF. The rearrangement uses TRBV19 and TRBJ2-2; 12 bases agree with TRBD2. CDR3 length: 16 amino acids. V lost 2 bases, J lost 6 bases, and 4 bases stayed unmatched. Germline CDR1 and CDR2: LNHDA and SQIVND (reference sequence).